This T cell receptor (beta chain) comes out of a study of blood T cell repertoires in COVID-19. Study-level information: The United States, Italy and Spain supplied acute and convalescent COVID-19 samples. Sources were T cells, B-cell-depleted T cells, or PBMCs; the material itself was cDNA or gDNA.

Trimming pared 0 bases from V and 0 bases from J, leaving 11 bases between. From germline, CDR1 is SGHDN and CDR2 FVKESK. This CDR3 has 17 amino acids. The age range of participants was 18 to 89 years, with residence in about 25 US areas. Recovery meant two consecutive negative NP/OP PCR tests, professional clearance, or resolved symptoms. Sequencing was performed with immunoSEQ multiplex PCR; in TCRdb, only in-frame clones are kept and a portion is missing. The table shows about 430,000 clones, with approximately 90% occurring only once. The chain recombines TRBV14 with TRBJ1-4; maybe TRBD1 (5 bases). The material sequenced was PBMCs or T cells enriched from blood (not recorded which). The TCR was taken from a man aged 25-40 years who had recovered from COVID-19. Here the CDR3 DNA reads TGTGCCAGCAGCCAAGAAAGCCCCAGGGCAACTAATGAAAAACTGTTTTTT. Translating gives CASSQESPRATNEKLFF.